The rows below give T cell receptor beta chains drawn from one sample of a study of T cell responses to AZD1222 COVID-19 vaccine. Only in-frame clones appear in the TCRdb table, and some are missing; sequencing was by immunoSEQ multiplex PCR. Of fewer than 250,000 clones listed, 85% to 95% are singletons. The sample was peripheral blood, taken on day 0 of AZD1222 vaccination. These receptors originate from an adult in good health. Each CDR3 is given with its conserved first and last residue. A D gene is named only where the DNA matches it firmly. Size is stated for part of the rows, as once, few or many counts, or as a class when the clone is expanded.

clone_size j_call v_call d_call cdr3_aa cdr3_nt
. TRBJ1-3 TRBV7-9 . CASSLGLGNTIYF TGTGCCAGCAGCTTAGGGCTCGGAAACACCATATATTTT
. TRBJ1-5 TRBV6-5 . CASQGSNQPQHF TGTGCCAGCCAGGGTAGCAATCAGCCCCAGCATTTT
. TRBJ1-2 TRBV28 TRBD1 CAIPGQGVNGYTF TGTGCCATCCCGGGACAGGGGGTGAATGGCTACACCTTC
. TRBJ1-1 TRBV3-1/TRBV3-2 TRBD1 CASSQARGQGETFF TGTGCCAGCAGCCAAGCCCGGGGACAGGGTGAGACTTTCTTT
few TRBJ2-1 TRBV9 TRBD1 CASSADRDSTYNEQFF TGTGCCAGCAGCGCCGACCGGGACAGCACCTACAATGAGCAGTTCTTC
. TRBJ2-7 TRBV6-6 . CASSYSVKGAYEQYF TGTGCCAGCAGTTACTCGGTTAAAGGGGCCTACGAGCAGTACTTC
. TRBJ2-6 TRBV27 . CASSLGAMFSGANVLTF TGTGCCAGCAGTTTAGGGGCAATGTTCTCTGGGGCCAACGTCCTGACTTTC
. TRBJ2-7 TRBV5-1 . CASSVDSGYEQYF TGCGCCAGCAGCGTGGACAGTGGCTACGAGCAGTACTTC
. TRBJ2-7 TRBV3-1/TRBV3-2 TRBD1 CASSQTDRFRYEQYF TGTGCCAGCAGCCAAACGGACAGGTTTAGGTACGAGCAGTACTTC
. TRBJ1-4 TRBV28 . CASSGPAGAEKLFF TGTGCCAGCAGTGGCCCGGCCGGAGCGGAAAAACTGTTTTTT
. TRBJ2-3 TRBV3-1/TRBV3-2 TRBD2 CASSQAGGLRTDTQYF TGTGCCAGCAGCCAAGCGGGGGGGCTGCGGACAGATACGCAGTATTTT
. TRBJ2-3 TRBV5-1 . CASGITGPGTDTQYF TGCGCCAGTGGCATAACGGGACCCGGCACAGATACGCAGTATTTT
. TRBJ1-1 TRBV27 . CASSLGTEAFF TGTGCCAGCAGTTTGGGAACTGAAGCTTTCTTT
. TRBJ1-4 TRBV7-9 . CASSLGFGTNEKLFF TGTGCCAGCAGCTTAGGATTCGGGACTAATGAAAAACTGTTTTTT
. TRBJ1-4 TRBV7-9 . CASSSRQAEKLFF TGTGCCAGCAGTTCTAGACAGGCTGAAAAACTGTTTTTT
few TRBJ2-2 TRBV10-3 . CAIKSVGATGELFF TGTGCCATCAAGTCGGTAGGGGCCACCGGGGAGCTGTTTTTT
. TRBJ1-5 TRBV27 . CASSLRAPIGNQPQHF TGTGCCAGCAGTTTAAGGGCCCCGATTGGCAATCAGCCCCAGCATTTT
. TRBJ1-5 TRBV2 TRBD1 CASSDRDRNNQPQHF TGTGCCAGCAGTGATCGGGACAGGAATAATCAGCCCCAGCATTTT
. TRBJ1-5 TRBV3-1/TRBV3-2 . CASSQGGNNQPQHF TGTGCCAGCAGCCAAGGGGGTAACAATCAGCCCCAGCATTTT
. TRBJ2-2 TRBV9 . CASSVALGRTNTGELFF TGTGCCAGCAGCGTAGCTCTGGGACGGACGAACACCGGGGAGCTGTTTTTT
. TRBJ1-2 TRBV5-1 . CASSLFQSNYGYTF TGCGCCAGCAGCTTGTTTCAGTCTAACTATGGCTACACCTTC
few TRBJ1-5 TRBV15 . CATSREKRDGGNQPQHF TGTGCCACCAGCAGAGAGAAGCGGGACGGGGGCAATCAGCCCCAGCATTTT
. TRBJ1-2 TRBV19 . CASSSLLGPYGYTF TGTGCCAGTAGTAGCCTTTTGGGCCCCTATGGCTACACCTTC
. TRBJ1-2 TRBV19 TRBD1 CASSMDRIYGYTF TGTGCCAGTAGTATGGACAGGATCTATGGCTACACCTTC
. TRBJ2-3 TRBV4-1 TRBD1 CASSQDRGTALTQYF TGCGCCAGCAGCCAGGACAGGGGGACAGCCCTTACGCAGTATTTT
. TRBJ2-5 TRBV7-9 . CASSPRDWNVETQYF TGTGCCAGCAGCCCCAGGGACTGGAATGTGGAGACCCAGTACTTC
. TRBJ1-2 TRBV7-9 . CASSLGSGGGVNYGYTF TGTGCCAGCAGCTTAGGTTCCGGAGGGGGAGTCAACTATGGCTACACCTTC
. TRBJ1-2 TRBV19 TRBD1 CASSTQGTGVLGYTF TGTGCCAGTAGTACCCAAGGGACAGGGGTCTTAGGCTACACCTTC
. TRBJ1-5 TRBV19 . CASSIDLGQPQHF TGTGCCAGTAGTATAGATCTGGGTCAGCCCCAGCATTTT
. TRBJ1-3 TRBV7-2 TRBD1 CASSWTGGGNTIYF TGTGCCAGCAGCTGGACAGGGGGAGGAAACACCATATATTTT
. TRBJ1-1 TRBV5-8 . CASSLSFSAFF TGTGCCAGCAGCTTATCTTTCTCAGCTTTCTTT
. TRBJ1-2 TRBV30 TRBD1 CAWGTGGGYTF TGTGCCTGGGGGACAGGGGGCGGGTACACCTTC
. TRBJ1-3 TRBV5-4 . CASSWTMGNTIYF TGTGCCAGCAGCTGGACGATGGGAAACACCATATATTTT
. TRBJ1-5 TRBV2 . CASRSTGYQPQHF TGTGCCAGCAGATCGACAGGATATCAGCCCCAGCATTTT